This T cell receptor (beta chain) was captured by sequencing in a study of blood T cell repertoires in COVID-19. Study context: Samples taken during acute and convalescent COVID-19 were collected in the United States, Italy and Spain. Sources were T cells, B-cell-depleted T cells, or PBMCs; the material itself was cDNA or gDNA.

Germline loops: CDR1 LGHNA, CDR2 YSLEER. V trimming: 3 bases; J trimming: 3 bases; junction bases outside the gene matches: 1. The CDR3 totals 14 residues. Per the original data handling: Estimation of nucleated cell counts was performed using reference gene primer amplification. Clones were sequenced by immunoSEQ multiplex PCR, and TCRdb holds only the in-frame ones, with some missing. V and J calls plus clone size are reproduced from that table; the DNA served to infer D and trimming. The sample records over 250,000 clones, approximately 83% being singletons. The clonotype was recovered from a woman in her fifties or sixties who had recovered from COVID-19. The V call is TRBV4-3, the J call TRBJ2-7, with 11 bases identical to TRBD2. The sequenced sample was peripheral blood. This chain's CDR3 is CASSHGTSGYEQYF. The CDR3 DNA reads as TGCGCCAGCAGCCATGGGACTAGCGGCTACGAGCAGTACTTC.